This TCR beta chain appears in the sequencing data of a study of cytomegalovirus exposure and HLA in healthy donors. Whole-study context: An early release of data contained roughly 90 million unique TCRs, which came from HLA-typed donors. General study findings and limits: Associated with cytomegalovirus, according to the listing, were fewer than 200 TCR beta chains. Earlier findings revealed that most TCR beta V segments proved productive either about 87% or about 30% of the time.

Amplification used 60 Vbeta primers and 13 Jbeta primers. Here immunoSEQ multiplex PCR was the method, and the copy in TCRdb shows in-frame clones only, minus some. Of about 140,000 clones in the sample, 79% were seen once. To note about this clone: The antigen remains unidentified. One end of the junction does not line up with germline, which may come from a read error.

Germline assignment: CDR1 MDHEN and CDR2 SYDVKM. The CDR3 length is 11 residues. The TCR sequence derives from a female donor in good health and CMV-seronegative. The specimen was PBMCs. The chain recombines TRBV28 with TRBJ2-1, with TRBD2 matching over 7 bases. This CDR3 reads CARGVYNEQFF. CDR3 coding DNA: TGCGCCCGGGGGGTCTACAATGAGCAGTTCTTC.